This T cell receptor (beta chain) stems from a study of T cells in Graves' hyperthyroidism and ophthalmopathy. Study outcomes and limitations: Most thyroid-expanded clonotypes above 0.001 were also found in blood.

Regions amplified from RNA transcripts were the TCR beta CDR3 regions. The HTBI primer set was used in a first-round RT-PCR of the TCR CDR3. TCRdb re-derived calls from the multiplex PCR reads in MiXCR, one entry per CDR3 protein. The profile shows around 240,000 distinct CDR3 sequences, 13% to 15% of them singletons. This CDR3 is 15 amino acids long. Germline assignment: CDR1 MNHEY and CDR2 SMNVEV (reference sequence). The ends were cut back, 6 bases at V and 2 bases at J, with 14 bases in the middle. In regard to this clonotype: The target antigen is unknown.

J is TRBJ2-1 and V is TRBV27; D remains unclear. The source of this sequence is a woman aged 40-49 years with Graves' hyperthyroidism that later progressed to Graves' ophthalmopathy. The source material was blood. In DNA form, the CDR3 reads TGTGCCAGCAGCCAGATGGGTACAGCCTACAATGAGCAGTTCTTC. Translated: CASSQMGTAYNEQFF.